This T cell receptor (beta chain) is from a study of CD8 T cells in ankylosing spondylitis. General study points: CD8+ cells made up the disease-linked clones, which were relatively rare in peripheral blood. What appeared characteristic of ankylosing spondylitis blood was a TCR beta motif of about eight highly homologous variants. Reportedly, matched ankylosing spondylitis synovial fluid was significantly enriched for disease-linked clones.

This clonotype was counted only a few times. Its specificity is not known. Molecular-barcoded quantitative 5'-RACE produced these TCR beta libraries. One entry per CDR3 protein, called by TCRdb with MiXCR from the 5' RACE reads. This table has 270,000 or so distinct CDR3 sequences, 15% to 20% appearing once. V lost 2 bases and J lost 5, with 9 bases in between. This CDR3 comprises 13 residues. The sample consisted of blood, either unsorted or a sorted T cell fraction (not recorded which). The rearrangement joins TRBV12-3 or TRBV12-4 to TRBJ2-5; the D is unclear. The sequence derives from a male donor with ankylosing spondylitis or in good health (not recorded which). CDR3 nucleotides: TGTGCCAGCAGTTTATGGGTTAGGGAGACCCAGTACTTC. Amino acids: CASSLWVRETQYF.